This T cell receptor (beta chain) stems from a study of T cells in Graves' hyperthyroidism and ophthalmopathy. General study results and limits: Appearing also in blood were most of the thyroid clonotypes expanded above 0.001.

Comment on this clonotype: Its specificity is not known.

The CDR3 regions of TCR beta were amplified from RNA transcripts. Using the HTBI primer set, a first-round RT-PCR was run on the TCR CDR3. TCRdb reprocessed the multiplex PCR reads with MiXCR, giving one entry per CDR3 protein. Of approximately 690,000 distinct CDR3 sequences listed, about 14% are singletons. The V end lost 0 bases, the J end lost 7 bases, and 13 bases lay between the germline ends. The CDR3 contains 15 residues. Per the germline V gene, CDR1 is LGHNA and CDR2 is YSLEER. It was uncontrolled infection, other autoimmune disease, pregnancy or lactation that excluded patients. Out of over 7.5 ml of fresh peripheral blood came the PBMCs.

The chain uses TRBV4-3 and TRBJ2-1; D may correspond to TRBD1 or TRBD2 (5 bases each). The specimen was blood. This receptor was obtained from a woman in her 50s with Graves' ophthalmopathy. The CDR3 is CASSQDFGAVNEQFF. Written as DNA, the CDR3 is TGCGCCAGCAGCCAAGATTTCGGGGCTGTGAATGAGCAGTTCTTC.